This TCR beta chain was obtained from a study of sequential checkpoint blockade in melanoma. On the study more broadly: Maintenance nivolumab came after either treatment sequence. 91 pretreatment tumor DNA samples were TCRβ immunosequenced.

Treatment defined: randomized to nivolumab then ipilimumab (arm A) or the reverse (arm B). DNA-damaging chemotherapy had not been given to any patient beforehand. TCRdb's copy holds only in-frame clones and misses some; the assay was immunoSEQ multiplex PCR. The sample holds 13,000 or so clones, around 25% seen once. The input for sequencing was tumor tissue (inferred from file names), taken from a patient given nivolumab and ipilimumab in sequence. This clonotype was sampled from a human donor with melanoma.

The CDR3 is CASSISQVDQPQHF. The CDR3, as DNA: TGTGCCAGTAGTATAAGCCAGGTAGATCAGCCCCAGCATTTT. This chain uses TRBV19 with TRBJ1-5, with D unresolved. Per germline, CDR1 LNHDA and CDR2 SQIVND (reference sequence). The CDR3 consists of 14 residues. The V end was cut by 2 bases, the J end by 5 bases, with 10 bases between.